The clone carrying this T cell receptor (beta chain) was seen a few times. The Seattle patients, enrolled during active infection, were followed longitudinally. This specimen comes from a study of blood T cell repertoires in COVID-19. Some clones are missing from TCRdb's copy, which holds only in-frame ones; the method was immunoSEQ multiplex PCR. The profile shows over 90,000 clones, over 85% of them singletons. There are 15 residues in the CDR3. The germline gives CDR1 SGHRS, CDR2 YFSETQ. Trimming removed 4 bases at V and 5 bases at J, with 18 bases between. The source material was peripheral blood. This clonotype was obtained from a woman aged 50 to 65 with COVID-19, enrolled during active disease. The chain combines TRBV5-1 with TRBJ1-1; no firm D call. CDR3 sequence: CASSPERDRGTEAFF. The CDR3 bases are TGCGCCAGCAGCCCCGAGCGAGACCGAGGGACTGAAGCTTTCTTT.